The rows below give T cell receptor beta chains drawn from one sample of a study of blood T cell repertoires in COVID-19. Method: immunoSEQ multiplex PCR; TCRdb's copy keeps in-frame clones and lacks some. This table has about 71,000 clones, 82% appearing once. Sequenced input: peripheral blood. The origin of the receptors is a woman older than 75 with acute or convalescent COVID-19. The CDR3 runs from the conserved cysteine through the conserved F or W. Fields, in order: D gene, clone size, J gene, V gene, CDR3 protein, CDR3 DNA. The D gene is left open where the match is weak. Rows give clone size only sometimes, using once, few, many, or a class for an expanded clone.

. | . | TRBJ2-5 | TRBV9 | CASSVGSSYQETQYF | TGTGCCAGCAGCGTGGGGAGCTCGTACCAAGAGACCCAGTACTTC
. | . | TRBJ1-2 | TRBV2 | CASAPPGRYGYTF | TGTGCCAGCGCTCCCCCAGGGCGCTATGGCTACACCTTC
. | . | TRBJ1-1 | TRBV18 | CASSLLQGGTEAFF | TGTGCCAGCTCACTGTTACAGGGAGGGACTGAAGCTTTCTTT
. | . | TRBJ1-2 | TRBV7-9 | CASSGREPHGGYTF | TGTGCCAGCTCCGGTCGGGAACCCCATGGTGGCTACACCTTC
TRBD1 | . | TRBJ2-7 | TRBV13 | CASSPDRAGEQYF | TGTGCCAGCAGTCCTGACAGGGCGGGTGAGCAGTACTTC
TRBD2 | . | TRBJ2-1 | TRBV2 | CASRPGLSEQFF | TGTGCCAGCAGGCCGGGACTAAGTGAGCAGTTCTTC
. | . | TRBJ1-3 | TRBV15 | CATSRDRGSGNTIYF | TGTGCCACCAGCAGAGATAGGGGCTCTGGAAACACCATATATTTT
TRBD1 | once | TRBJ2-7 | TRBV5-1 | CASSLDGQGAGEQYF | TGCGCCAGCAGCTTGGATGGTCAGGGGGCGGGGGAGCAGTACTTC
TRBD1 | . | TRBJ2-7 | TRBV19 | CASSIFGQGSYEQYF | TGTGCCAGTAGTATCTTCGGACAGGGAAGCTACGAGCAGTACTTC
. | . | TRBJ1-3 | TRBV5-1 | CASSSAGGAGNTIYF | TGCGCCAGCAGCTCCGCGGGGGGTGCTGGAAACACCATATATTTT
. | . | TRBJ1-1 | TRBV6-1 | CASSEARSTEAFF | TGTGCCAGCAGTGAAGCCAGGTCCACTGAAGCTTTCTTT
. | . | TRBJ2-3 | TRBV20-1 | CSASAAATATDTQYF | TGCAGTGCTAGTGCGGCGGCAACGGCCACAGATACGCAGTATTTT
. | . | TRBJ2-7 | TRBV27 | CASRPRLGASYEQYF | TGTGCCAGCAGGCCCAGACTAGGGGCATCCTACGAGCAGTACTTC
. | . | TRBJ2-1 | TRBV11-2 | CASSLNLYNEQFF | TGTGCCAGCAGCTTAAATCTCTACAATGAGCAGTTCTTC
. | once | TRBJ2-5 | TRBV5-1 | CASRGWAGEETQYF | TGCGCCAGCAGAGGGTGGGCAGGGGAAGAGACCCAGTACTTC
. | . | TRBJ1-1 | TRBV9 | CASSVAGGSTEAFF | TGTGCCAGCAGCGTAGCTGGGGGGAGTACTGAAGCTTTCTTT
TRBD2 | . | TRBJ2-1 | TRBV9 | CASSGGRAPYNEQFF | TGTGCCAGCAGCGGCGGGAGGGCCCCTTACAATGAGCAGTTCTTC
. | . | TRBJ2-3 | TRBV6-4 | CASKMTGSAGTDTQYF | TGTGCCAGCAAGATGACCGGGAGTGCGGGCACAGATACGCAGTATTTT
. | . | TRBJ1-5 | TRBV6-5 | CASQGLNSGPQHF | TGTGCCAGCCAAGGACTGAACTCGGGGCCCCAGCATTTT
. | . | TRBJ2-3 | TRBV5-4 | CASSPGGRSTDTQYF | TGTGCCAGCAGCCCCGGGGGGCGGTCCACAGATACGCAGTATTTT
. | . | TRBJ1-2 | TRBV27 | CASSLSRVNGYTF | TGTGCCAGCAGTTTATCCAGGGTTAATGGCTACACCTTC
TRBD1 | . | TRBJ1-2 | TRBV5-1 | CASSPGQGYGYTF | TGCGCCAGCAGCCCCGGACAGGGGTATGGCTACACCTTC
. | few | TRBJ1-3 | TRBV28 | CASSLTGIFSGNTIYF | TGTGCCAGCAGTTTAACAGGGATTTTCTCTGGAAACACCATATATTTT
. | many | TRBJ1-2 | TRBV3-1/TRBV3-2 | CASSRKPSQGGGYTF | TGTGCCAGCAGCCGAAAGCCCTCGCAGGGTGGAGGCTACACCTTC
TRBD2 | few | TRBJ2-1 | TRBV4-3 | CASSHSSGRVGNEQFF | TGCGCCAGCAGCCATTCTAGCGGGAGGGTAGGCAATGAGCAGTTCTTC
TRBD1 | . | TRBJ1-2 | TRBV5-1 | CASSAGQGVTNYGYTF | TGCGCCAGCAGCGCAGGACAGGGGGTGACTAACTATGGCTACACCTTC
. | . | TRBJ2-2 | TRBV11-3 | CASSQGGTGHTGELFF | TGTGCCAGCAGCCAGGGGGGCACAGGGCACACCGGGGAGCTGTTTTTT
. | . | TRBJ2-7 | TRBV9 | CASSGSSSSYEQYF | TGTGCCAGCAGCGGTAGCAGCTCCTCCTACGAGCAGTACTTC
. | . | TRBJ2-2 | TRBV7-9 | CASRPGRQGYTGELFF | TGTGCCAGCAGGCCGGGGAGGCAGGGATACACCGGGGAGCTGTTTTTT
TRBD2 | once | TRBJ2-1 | TRBV10-3 | CAISERRGTGNEQFF | TGTGCCATCAGTGAACGGCGGGGGACGGGTAATGAGCAGTTCTTC
. | few | TRBJ1-2 | TRBV6-5 | CASRTLANYGYTF | TGTGCCAGCAGGACACTCGCTAACTATGGCTACACCTTC
TRBD1 | . | TRBJ2-2 | TRBV27 | CASSFRTGVGPGELFF | TGTGCCAGCAGTTTTAGGACAGGGGTGGGTCCCGGGGAGCTGTTTTTT
. | . | TRBJ2-5 | TRBV1 | CTSSQESVTLRRQETQYF | TGCACCAGCAGCCAAGAAAGCGTGACCCTGAGGAGGCAAGAGACCCAGTACTTC
. | . | TRBJ1-1 | TRBV4-2 | CASSQVAGMNTEAFF | TGTGCCAGCAGCCAAGTGGCAGGGATGAACACTGAAGCTTTCTTT
. | . | TRBJ1-4 | TRBV7-9 | CASSSSRRLGQPNEKLFF | TGTGCCAGCAGCTCGTCTAGACGATTGGGACAACCGAATGAAAAACTGTTTTTT
TRBD1 | once | TRBJ1-4 | TRBV4-2 | CASSQEDRGNEKLFF | TGTGCCAGCAGCCAAGAGGACAGGGGGAACGAAAAACTGTTTTTT
TRBD2 | . | TRBJ2-3 | TRBV7-9 | CASSPGTSGTQDTQYF | TGTGCCAGCAGCCCCGGGACTAGCGGGACCCAAGATACGCAGTATTTT
. | . | TRBJ2-3 | TRBV10-2 | CASSGQAASTDTQYF | TGCGCCAGCAGTGGACAGGCAGCTAGCACAGATACGCAGTATTTT
TRBD2 | . | TRBJ2-3 | TRBV7-2 | CASANSPAGANTQYF | TGTGCCAGCGCTAACTCCCCGGCGGGAGCGAATACGCAGTATTTT
. | . | TRBJ2-5 | TRBV10-3 | CAISRVDRETQYF | TGTGCCATCAGCCGGGTAGACCGGGAGACCCAGTACTTC
TRBD2 | . | TRBJ2-1 | TRBV9 | CASSVVRAGGLGSYNEQFF | TGTGCCAGCAGCGTAGTGCGGGCGGGAGGACTGGGCTCCTACAATGAGCAGTTCTTC
. | . | TRBJ2-2 | TRBV4-2 | CASSQDVQGMGGELFF | TGTGCCAGCAGCCAAGATGTCCAGGGAATGGGGGGGGAGCTGTTTTTT
. | once | TRBJ2-3 | TRBV5-1 | CASSGGPGADTQYF | TGCGCCAGCAGCGGGGGCCCCGGGGCAGATACGCAGTATTTT
. | . | TRBJ1-5 | TRBV9 | CASSGGNQPQHF | TGTGCCAGCAGCGGCGGCAATCAGCCCCAGCATTTT
. | . | TRBJ2-2 | TRBV27 | CASSPWTVPGELFF | TGTGCCAGCAGCCCCTGGACAGTTCCCGGGGAGCTGTTTTTT
. | . | TRBJ2-1 | TRBV10-3 | CAISGGKYNEQFF | TGTGCCATCAGTGGCGGGAAGTACAATGAGCAGTTCTTC
. | many | TRBJ1-1 | TRBV6-5 | CASSSTVRPNTEAFF | TGTGCCAGCAGTTCGACAGTGAGGCCGAACACTGAAGCTTTCTTT